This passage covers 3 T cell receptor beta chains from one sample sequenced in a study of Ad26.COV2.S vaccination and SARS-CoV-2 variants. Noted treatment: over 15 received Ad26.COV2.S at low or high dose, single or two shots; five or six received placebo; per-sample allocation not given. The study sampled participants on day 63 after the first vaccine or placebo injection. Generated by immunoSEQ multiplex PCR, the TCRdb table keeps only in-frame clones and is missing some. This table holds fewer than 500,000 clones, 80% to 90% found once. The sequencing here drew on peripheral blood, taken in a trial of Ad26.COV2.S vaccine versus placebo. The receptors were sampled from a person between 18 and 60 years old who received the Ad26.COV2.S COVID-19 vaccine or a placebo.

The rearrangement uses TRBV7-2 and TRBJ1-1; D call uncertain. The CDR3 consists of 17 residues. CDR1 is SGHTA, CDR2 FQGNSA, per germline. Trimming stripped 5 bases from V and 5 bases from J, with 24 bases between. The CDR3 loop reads CASSMSADRAGETEAFF. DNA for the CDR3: TGTGCCAGCAGCATGTCAGCGGACCGCGCTGGTGAAACTGAAGCTTTCTTT.

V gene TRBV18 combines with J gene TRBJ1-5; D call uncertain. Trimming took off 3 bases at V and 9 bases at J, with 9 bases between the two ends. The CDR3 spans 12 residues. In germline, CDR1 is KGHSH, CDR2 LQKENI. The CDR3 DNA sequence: TGTGCCAGCTCACCGGGTGGTCCGCCCCAGCATTTT. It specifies CASSPGGPPQHF.

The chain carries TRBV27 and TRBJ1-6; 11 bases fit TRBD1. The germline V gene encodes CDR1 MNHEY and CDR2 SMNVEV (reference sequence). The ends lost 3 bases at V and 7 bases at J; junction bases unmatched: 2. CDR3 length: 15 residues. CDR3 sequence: CASSLGDRGNSPLHF. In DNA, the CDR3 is TGTGCCAGCAGTTTGGGGGACAGGGGGAATTCACCCCTCCACTTT.